The clone carrying this T cell receptor (beta chain) was detected ten times or more. Its antigen is currently unknown. This sample was taken from a study of T cell repertoires in cytomegalovirus infection. Study-wide background: Indications came from public TCR beta signatures; they pointed to CMV infection and to a matching HLA type.

The germline V gene encodes CDR1 MDHEN and CDR2 SYDVKM. The CDR3 runs to 16 residues. The V gene lost 6 bases and the J gene lost 3 bases, with 21 bases spanning the gap. General study findings and limits: Clonotype analysis showed dominance of the ex vivo response by HLA-C-restricted CMV-specific TCR beta clonotypes. Identification of carriers of CMV plus the relevant HLA was performed using cumulative public TCR beta family frequency.

TCRdb recomputed calls from the reads with MiXCR, one row per CDR3 protein. The table lists hundreds of thousands of distinct CDR3 sequences, approximately 22% of them singletons. This rearrangement joins TRBV28 to TRBJ2-7; D call uncertain. The material sequenced was CD8+ T cells from PBMCs. The sequence was obtained from a human donor in good health (CMV status not recorded). Some clones in this sample may be carry-over from other donors' samples. CDR3: CASSPLSWSTYYEQYF. The CDR3 DNA is TGTGCCAGCAGCCCCTTATCGTGGTCCACCTACTACGAGCAGTACTTC.